Following are 3 T cell receptor beta chains from one sample sequenced in a study of HIV-infected patients and healthy controls (dated by TCRdb to 2013 to 2014). Library construction relied on 5' RACE. Instrument on record: Illumina MiSeq. Reverse transcription of approximately 530 ng RNA was performed with SuperScript III using primers directed against the alpha and beta constant regions. Separate alpha and beta chain libraries were generated by chain-specific third strand synthesis with multiplexing indices. Starting from the raw public reads, TCRdb applied fastp trimming at Q25, assembled clones with MiXCR and retained in-frame beta chains. Every entry covers one CDR3 protein and lists the most common genes and DNA from its rows. The sample table lists about 7,000 distinct CDR3 sequences, roughly 9.9% of them with a count of one. The ten largest clonotypes hold approximately 15% of the sample. Whole blood was used without cell fractionation, so all unsorted peripheral T cells were reflected in the repertoire.

The sequencing used blood, collected before antiretroviral therapy. The receptors here all came from an adult with HIV infection.

The table lists this clonotype with many counts. The chain combines TRBV4-1 with TRBJ2-3; 8 nucleotides agree with TRBD2. Germline values: CDR1 MGHRA, CDR2 YSYEKL. Trimming removed 3 bases from V and 0 bases from J; junction bases left unmatched: 2. CDR3 size: 15 residues. The CDR3 DNA reads TGCGCCAGCAGCCAGCGGGGGGAGAGCACAGATACGCAGTATTTT. Translated: CASSQRGESTDTQYF.

This clonotype was seen ten or more times. The rearrangement links TRBV7-9 to TRBJ2-7; TRBD1 matches 9 bases. With V trimmed by 4 bases and J by 3 bases, 7 bases remained unmatched. The germline gives CDR1 SEHNR, CDR2 FQNEAQ (reference sequence). This CDR3 is 15 amino acids long. CDR3 nucleotide sequence: TGTGCCAGCAGCTCAGGACAGGGGTCACACTACGAGCAGTACTTC. This encodes CASSSGQGSHYEQYF.

This clonotype was detected ten times or more. This chain links TRBV5-6 with TRBJ2-1; no firm D call. The V end was cut by 1 base, the J end by 0 bases, with 8 bases between. CDR3 length: 15 residues. The germline V gene encodes CDR1 SGHDT and CDR2 YYEEEE. The CDR3 DNA follows: TGTGCCAGCAGCTTGACAACCCTCTCCTACAATGAGCAGTTCTTC. Its translation: CASSLTTLSYNEQFF.